These 5 T cell receptor beta chains were all obtained from the same sample, sequenced in a study of shared clonotypes between healthy human individuals. TCRdb's copy holds only in-frame clones and misses some; the assay was immunoSEQ multiplex PCR. The sample has about 2 million clones, 90% to 95% seen once. The specimen sequenced was naive CD4+ T cells sorted from blood. This sample's subset: CD45RA+ positively selected. The origin of the receptors is a man aged 18 to 30 in good health.

This rearrangement joins TRBV9 to TRBJ1-3; 9 nucleotides agree with TRBD1. V was pared by 2 bases and J by 6 bases, with 6 bases of the junction left unmatched. Germline V gene sequence: CDR1 SGDLS, CDR2 YYNGEE. This CDR3 is built from 15 residues. The CDR3 nucleotides read TGTGCCAGCAGCGTTGGTTGGGACAGGGTAAACACCATATATTTT. This encodes CASSVGWDRVNTIYF.

The chain recombines TRBV2 with TRBJ2-1; TRBD2 matches at 11 bases. CDR1 SNHLY and CDR2 FYNNEI come from the germline V gene. CDR3 size: 15 residues. With 9 bases clipped from V and 2 bases from J, the junction kept 6 bases outside the gene matches. CDR3 loop: CASAGTSGAYNEQFF. CDR3 DNA: TGTGCCAGTGCTGGGACTAGCGGAGCCTACAATGAGCAGTTCTTC.

This clone was observed a single time. The chain uses TRBV5-1 and TRBJ2-3; no reliable D call. This CDR3 contains 15 residues. CDR1 is SGHRS, CDR2 YFSETQ, per germline. V lost 0 bases, J lost 0 bases, and 8 bases lay in between. The CDR3 bases are TGCGCCAGCAGCTTGGGTGGCTCTAGCACAGATACGCAGTATTTT. This translates into CASSLGGSSTDTQYF.

The chain joins TRBV25-1 to TRBJ1-6, with a possible D match to TRBD1 (6 bases). From germline, CDR1 is MGHDK and CDR2 SYGVNS. V was clipped by 5 bases and J by 7 bases, with 15 bases between them. This CDR3 has 15 amino acids. The CDR3 sequence: CASSRQELGNSPLHF. CDR3 DNA sequence: TGTGCCAGCAGTAGACAGGAACTAGGGAATTCACCCCTCCACTTT.

Notes on this clone: Distinct nucleotide sequences in the sample also encode this CDR3. The chain carries TRBV6-5 and TRBJ2-3; TRBD1 aligns across 7 bases. The length of the CDR3 is 13 residues. V was clipped by 7 bases and J by 0 bases; unmatched bases: 1. The germline V gene encodes CDR1 MNHEY and CDR2 SVGAGI. CDR3 bases: TGTGCCAGCAACAGGGGTAGCACAGATACGCAGTATTTT. This translates into CASNRGSTDTQYF.